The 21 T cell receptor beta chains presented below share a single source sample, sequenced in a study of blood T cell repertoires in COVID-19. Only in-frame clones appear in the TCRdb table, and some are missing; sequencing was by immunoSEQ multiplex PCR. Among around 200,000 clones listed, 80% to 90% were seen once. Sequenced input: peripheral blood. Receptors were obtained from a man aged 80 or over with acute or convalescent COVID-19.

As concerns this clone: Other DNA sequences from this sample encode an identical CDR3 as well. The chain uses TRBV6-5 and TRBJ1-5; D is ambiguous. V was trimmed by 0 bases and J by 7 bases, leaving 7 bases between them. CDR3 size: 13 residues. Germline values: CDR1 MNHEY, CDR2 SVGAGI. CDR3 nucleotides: TGTGCCAGCAGTTACTCGCGGGAGCAGCCCCAGCATTTT. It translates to CASSYSREQPQHF.

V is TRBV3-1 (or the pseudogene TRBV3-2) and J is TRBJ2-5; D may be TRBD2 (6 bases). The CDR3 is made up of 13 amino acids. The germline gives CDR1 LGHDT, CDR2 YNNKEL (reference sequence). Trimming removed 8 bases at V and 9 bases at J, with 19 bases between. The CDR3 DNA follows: TGTGCCAGCGGGACCGGGGGAGGTTGGGCCCAGTACTTC. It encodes CASGTGGGWAQYF.

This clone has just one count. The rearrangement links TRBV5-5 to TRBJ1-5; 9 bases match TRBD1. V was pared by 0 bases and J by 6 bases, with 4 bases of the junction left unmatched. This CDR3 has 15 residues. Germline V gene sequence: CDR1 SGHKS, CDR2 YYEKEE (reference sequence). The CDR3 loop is CASSLATGGTQPQHF. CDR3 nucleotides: TGTGCCAGCAGCTTGGCGACAGGGGGGACTCAGCCCCAGCATTTT.

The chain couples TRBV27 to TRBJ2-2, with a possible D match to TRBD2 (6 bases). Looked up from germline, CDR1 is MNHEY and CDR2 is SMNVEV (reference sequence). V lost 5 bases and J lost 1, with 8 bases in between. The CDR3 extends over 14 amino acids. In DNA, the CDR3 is TGTGCCAGCAGTCGGCGGGAGAACACCGGGGAGCTGTTTTTT. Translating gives CASSRRENTGELFF.

CDR3 residues: CAISDGDRVQETQYF. As DNA, the CDR3 is TGTGCCATCAGTGATGGGGACAGGGTCCAAGAGACCCAGTACTTC. The chain has TRBV10-3 and TRBJ2-5, with 9 bases fitting TRBD1. The germline gives CDR1 ENHRY, CDR2 SYGVKD. CDR3 size: 15 residues. The V and J ends lost 3 bases and 1 base, in that order; junction bases with no gene match: 3.

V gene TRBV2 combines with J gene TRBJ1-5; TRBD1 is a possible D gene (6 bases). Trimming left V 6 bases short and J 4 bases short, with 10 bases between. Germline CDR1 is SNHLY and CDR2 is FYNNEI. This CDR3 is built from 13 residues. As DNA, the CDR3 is TGTGCCAGCAGGGGCAGGGGTAATCAGCCCCAGCATTTT. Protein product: CASRGRGNQPQHF. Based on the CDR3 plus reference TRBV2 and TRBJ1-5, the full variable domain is EPEVTQTPSHQVTQMGQEVILRCVPISNHLYFYWYRQILGQKVEFLVSFYNNEISEKSEIFDDQFSVERPDGSNFTLKIRSTKLEDSAMYFCASRGRGNQPQHFGDGTRLSIL.

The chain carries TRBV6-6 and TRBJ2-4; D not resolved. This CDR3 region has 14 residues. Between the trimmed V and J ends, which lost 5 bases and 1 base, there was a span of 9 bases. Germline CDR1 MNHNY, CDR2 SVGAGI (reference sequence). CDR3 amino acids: CASSHNSAKNIQYF. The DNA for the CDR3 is TGTGCCAGCAGTCACAATTCGGCCAAAAACATTCAGTACTTC.

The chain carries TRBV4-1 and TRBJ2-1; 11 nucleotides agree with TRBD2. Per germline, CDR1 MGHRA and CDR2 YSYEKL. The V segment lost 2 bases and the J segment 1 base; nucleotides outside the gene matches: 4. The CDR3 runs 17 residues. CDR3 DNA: TGCGCCAGCAGCCAAAGTACTAGCGGGGGTTCCTACAATGAGCAGTTCTTC. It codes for CASSQSTSGGSYNEQFF.

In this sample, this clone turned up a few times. The CDR3 loop reads CASSEWGLAGTDEQYV. The CDR3 region has the DNA TGTGCCAGCAGTGAATGGGGACTAGCGGGAACAGACGAGCAGTACGTC. The chain carries TRBV6-1 and TRBJ2-7; TRBD2 matches 13 bases. After removal of 2 bases from V and 5 bases from J, the junction contained 6 bases not matched to a gene. The CDR3 sequence is 16 residues long. Per germline, CDR1 MNHNS and CDR2 SASEGT.

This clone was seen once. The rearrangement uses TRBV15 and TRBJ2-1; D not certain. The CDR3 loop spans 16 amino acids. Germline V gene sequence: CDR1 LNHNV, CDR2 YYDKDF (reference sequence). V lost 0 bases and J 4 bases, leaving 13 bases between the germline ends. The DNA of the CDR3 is TGTGCCACCAGCAGAGACGGGTCAGTTTATTACAATGAGCAGTTCTTC. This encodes CATSRDGSVYYNEQFF. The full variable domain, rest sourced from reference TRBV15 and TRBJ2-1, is DAMVIQNPRYQVTQFGKPVTLSCSQTLNHNVMYWYQQKSSQAPKLLFHYYDKDFNNEADTPDNFQSRRPNTSFCFLDIRSPGLGDTAMYLCATSRDGSVYYNEQFFGPGTRLTVL.

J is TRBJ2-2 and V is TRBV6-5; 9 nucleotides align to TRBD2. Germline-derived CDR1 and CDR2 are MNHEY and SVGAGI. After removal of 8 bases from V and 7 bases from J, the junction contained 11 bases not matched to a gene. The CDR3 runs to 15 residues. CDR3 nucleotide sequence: TGTGCCAGCTCGACGGTAGCGGGAGCTAGCGGGGAGCTGTTTTTT. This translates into CASSTVAGASGELFF.

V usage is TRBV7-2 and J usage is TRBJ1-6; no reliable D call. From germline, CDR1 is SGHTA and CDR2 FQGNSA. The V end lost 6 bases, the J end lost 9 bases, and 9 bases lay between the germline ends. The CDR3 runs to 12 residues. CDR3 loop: CASSYYGSPLHF. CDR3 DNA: TGTGCCAGCAGTTACTACGGTTCACCCCTCCACTTT.

CDR3 sequence reads: CASSLIGTSGAYEQYF. CDR3 coding DNA: TGTGCCAGCAGCTTAATTGGGACTAGCGGAGCCTACGAGCAGTACTTC. The chain recombines TRBV7-8 with TRBJ2-7, with 11 bases lining up with TRBD2. V shed 2 bases, J shed 2 bases, and the junction held 5 bases outside the gene matches. CDR1 is SGHVS and CDR2 is FQNEAQ in the germline V gene. The CDR3 has 16 residues.

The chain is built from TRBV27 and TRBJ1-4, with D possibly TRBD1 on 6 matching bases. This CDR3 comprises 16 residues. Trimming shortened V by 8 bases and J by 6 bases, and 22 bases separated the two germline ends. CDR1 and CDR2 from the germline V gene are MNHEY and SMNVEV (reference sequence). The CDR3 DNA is TGTGCCAGCTCCCGGGACAAAGAGGGCCCCGATGAAAAACTGTTTTTT. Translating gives CASSRDKEGPDEKLFF.

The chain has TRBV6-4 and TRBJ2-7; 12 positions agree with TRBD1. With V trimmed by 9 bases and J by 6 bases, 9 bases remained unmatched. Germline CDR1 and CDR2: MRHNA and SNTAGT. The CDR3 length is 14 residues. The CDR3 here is CASHRDRGLCEQYV. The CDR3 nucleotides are TGTGCCAGTCACCGGGACAGGGGGCTGTGCGAGCAGTACGTC.

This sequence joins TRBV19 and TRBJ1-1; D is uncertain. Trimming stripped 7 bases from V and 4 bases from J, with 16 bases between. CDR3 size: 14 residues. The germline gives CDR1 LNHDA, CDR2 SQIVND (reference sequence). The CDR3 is CASKRDGGGTEAFF. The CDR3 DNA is TGTGCCAGTAAGAGAGACGGAGGCGGCACTGAAGCTTTCTTT.

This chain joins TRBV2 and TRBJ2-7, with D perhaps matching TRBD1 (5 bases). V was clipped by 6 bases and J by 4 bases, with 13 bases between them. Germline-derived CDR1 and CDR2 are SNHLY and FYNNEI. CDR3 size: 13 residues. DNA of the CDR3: TGTGCCAGCAGAGGACATACGGCATACGAGCAGTACTTC. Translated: CASRGHTAYEQYF. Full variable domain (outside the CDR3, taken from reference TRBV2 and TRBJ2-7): EPEVTQTPSHQVTQMGQEVILRCVPISNHLYFYWYRQILGQKVEFLVSFYNNEISEKSEIFDDQFSVERPDGSNFTLKIRSTKLEDSAMYFCASRGHTAYEQYFGPGTRLTVT.

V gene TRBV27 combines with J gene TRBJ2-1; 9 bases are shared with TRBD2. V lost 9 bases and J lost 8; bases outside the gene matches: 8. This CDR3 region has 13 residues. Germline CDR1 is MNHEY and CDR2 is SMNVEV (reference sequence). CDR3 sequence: CASFSGSRDEQFF. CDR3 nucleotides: TGTGCCAGTTTTAGCGGGAGTAGGGATGAGCAGTTCTTC.

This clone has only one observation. DNA of the CDR3: TGTGCCAGCAGCTTAGTAGGAGGGGTCTCTGGGGCCAACGTCCTGACTTTC. Encoded protein: CASSLVGGVSGANVLTF. The chain uses TRBV7-8 and TRBJ2-6; D perhaps matches TRBD2 (6 bases). CDR3 length: 17 amino acids. Germline V gives CDR1 SGHVS, CDR2 FQNEAQ. Trimming shortened V by 1 base and J by 0 bases, and 10 bases separated the two germline ends. The variable domain in full, with the rest retrieved from reference TRBV7-8 and TRBJ2-6, is GAGVSQSPRYKVAKRGQDVALRCDPISGHVSLFWYQQALGQGPEFLTYFQNEAQLDKSGLPSDRFFAERPEGSVSTLKIQRTQQEDSAVYLCASSLVGGVSGANVLTFGAGSRLTVL.

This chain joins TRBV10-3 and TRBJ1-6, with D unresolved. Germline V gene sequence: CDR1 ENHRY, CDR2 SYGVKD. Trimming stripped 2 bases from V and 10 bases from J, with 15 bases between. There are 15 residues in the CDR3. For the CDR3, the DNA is TGTGCCATCAGTGAGAACGCGGCCACCGGGTCACCCCTCCACTTT. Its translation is CAISENAATGSPLHF.

DNA of the CDR3: TGTGCTAGTGGTTTGGTAAACAGCGGATCTGGAAACACCATATATTTT. It specifies CASGLVNSGSGNTIYF. The chain recombines TRBV12-5 with TRBJ1-3; no reliable D call. The ends were cut back, 0 bases at V and 1 base at J, with 10 bases in the middle. The CDR3 is made up of 16 amino acids. Germline-derived CDR1 and CDR2 are LGHNT and FRNRAP.